The 5 T cell receptor beta chains below were found in one sample sequenced in a study of early T cells in non-severe SARS-CoV-2 infection. TCRdb reprocessed the 5' RACE reads with MiXCR, giving one entry per CDR3 protein. The data contain about 63,000 distinct CDR3 sequences, 10% to 15% of them singletons. Material: whole blood. The receptors stem from an adult who was a healthcare worker with PCR-confirmed SARS-CoV-2 infection or an uninfected control (not recorded which).

The chain uses TRBV29-1 and TRBJ1-5; D is ambiguous. Germline CDR1 reads SQVTM; CDR2 reads ANQGSEA. This CDR3 is built from 12 residues. V was cut by 4 bases and J by 0 bases, with 4 bases left in between. DNA of the CDR3: TGCAGCGTTGGGGCTAGCAATCAGCCCCAGCATTTT. Residues: CSVGASNQPQHF.

The V call is TRBV30, the J call TRBJ1-2; D perhaps matches TRBD1 (5 bases). This CDR3 is 13 amino acids long. Per germline, CDR1 GTSNPN and CDR2 SVGIG (reference sequence). Trimming left V 5 bases short and J 2 bases short, with 12 bases between. The CDR3 nucleotides read TGTGCCTGGGGGGCAGGTTTAAACTATGGCTACACCTTC. Translated, it gives CAWGAGLNYGYTF.

The chain uses TRBV7-8 and TRBJ2-1; D gene unclear. CDR1 is SGHVS and CDR2 is FQNEAQ in the germline V gene. The length of the CDR3 is 14 residues. The V end lost 1 base, the J end lost 3 bases, and 7 bases lay between the germline ends. The DNA for the CDR3 is TGTGCCAGCAGCTTAGAGCGCAACTACAATGAGCAGTTCTTC. Encoded protein: CASSLERNYNEQFF.

There are a few counts of this clonotype. The gene calls are TRBV12-5 and TRBJ2-7; possibly TRBD1 or TRBD2 for D (6 bases each). The length of the CDR3 is 13 residues. Trimming shortened V by 5 bases and J by 2 bases, and 10 bases separated the two germline ends. Germline assignment: CDR1 LGHNT and CDR2 FRNRAP. CDR3 nucleotides: TGTGCTAGTGGTCTGGGGGGCCCCTACGAGCAGTACTTC. Encoded protein: CASGLGGPYEQYF. The complete variable domain, with remaining parts taken from reference TRBV12-5 and TRBJ2-7, reads DARVTQTPRHKVTEMGQEVTMRCQPILGHNTVFWYRQTMMQGLELLAYFRNRAPLDDSGMPKDRFSAEMPDATLATLKIQPSEPRDSAVYFCASGLGGPYEQYFGPGTRLTVT.

This clonotype was found many times. The rearrangement uses TRBV5-4 and TRBJ2-5, with a possible D match to TRBD2 (6 bases). Trimming removed 8 bases at V and 1 base at J, with 12 bases between. CDR3 length: 13 amino acids. In germline, CDR1 is SGHNT, CDR2 YYREEE (reference sequence). This chain's CDR3 is CASSSASQETQYF. CDR3 in DNA: TGTGCCAGTTCTAGCGCATCCCAAGAGACCCAGTACTTC.